Below, 27 T cell receptor beta chains from the same sample are listed, as sequenced in a study of blood T cell repertoires in COVID-19. This table comes from immunoSEQ multiplex PCR, and its TCRdb copy is limited to in-frame clones, with some not included. The sample carries 150,000 or so clones, roughly nine tenths recorded once. Sequenced sample: peripheral blood. The receptors shown here come from a woman in her seventies with acute or convalescent COVID-19.

This clone has only one observation. The chain joins TRBV29-1 to TRBJ2-1; TRBD2 might be the D (5 bases). V was clipped by 3 bases and J by 0 bases, with 15 bases between them. From germline, CDR1 is SQVTM and CDR2 ANQGSEA. The CDR3 length is 16 residues. This CDR3 reads CSVDPLIEGSYNEQFF. The CDR3 nucleotides read TGCAGCGTTGATCCCCTCATAGAGGGCTCCTACAATGAGCAGTTCTTC.

The J gene is TRBJ1-2, the V gene TRBV12-5; the match to TRBD1 covers 7 bases. The J segment lost 4 bases and the V segment lost 7 bases, leaving 6 bases of the junction unmatched. The CDR3 contains 13 residues. Germline V gene data show CDR1 as LGHNT and CDR2 as FRNRAP. The CDR3 protein is CASARQGLYGYTF. CDR3 bases: TGTGCTAGTGCCCGACAGGGTCTCTATGGCTACACCTTC.

The chain employs TRBV7-3 and TRBJ2-7; tentative D call: TRBD2 (5 bases). The CDR3 spans 13 residues. The germline CDR1 and CDR2 sequences are SGHTA and FQGTGA. Trimming removed 5 bases at V and 4 bases at J, with 12 bases between. The CDR3 nucleotides are TGTGCCAGCAGCCCAACCGGGATTTACGAGCAGTACTTC. This codes for CASSPTGIYEQYF.

J is TRBJ2-4 and V is TRBV7-9, with D possibly matching TRBD1 (6 bases). This CDR3 is built from 19 residues. The V gene lost 1 base and the J gene lost 0 bases, with 19 bases spanning the gap. Germline V lookup: CDR1 SEHNR, CDR2 FQNEAQ (reference sequence). This CDR3 reads CASSLGQGSANLAKNIQYF. In nucleotides, the CDR3 is TGTGCCAGCAGCTTAGGGCAGGGGTCTGCCAACTTAGCCAAAAACATTCAGTACTTC. Supplemented by reference TRBV7-9 and TRBJ2-4, the full variable domain reads DTGVSQNPRHKITKRGQNVTFRCDPISEHNRLYWYRQTLGQGPEFLTYFQNEAQLEKSRLLSDRFSAERPKGSFSTLEIQRTEQGDSAMYLCASSLGQGSANLAKNIQYFGAGTRLSVL.

The rearrangement uses TRBV2 and TRBJ1-5; D perhaps matches TRBD1 (6 bases). Germline lookup yields CDR1 SNHLY and CDR2 FYNNEI. This CDR3 spans 16 amino acids. Trimming removed 3 bases at V and 0 bases at J, with 12 bases between. CDR3 in amino acids: CASSETGRYSNQPQHF. DNA of the CDR3: TGTGCCAGCAGTGAGACAGGCCGTTATAGCAATCAGCCCCAGCATTTT.

This clone turned up a few times. The chain employs TRBV7-2 and TRBJ2-1; D unclear. Per germline, CDR1 SGHTA and CDR2 FQGNSA. The CDR3 covers 13 residues. Trimming removed 1 base from V and 10 bases from J, with 11 bases in between. CDR3 nucleotides: TGTGCCAGCAGCTTAGATAAGATCGGGGAGCAGTTCTTC. Its protein product is CASSLDKIGEQFF.

The V call is TRBV21-1, the J call TRBJ1-2. TRBV21-1 is a pseudogene locus. The length of the CDR3 is 11 residues. The chain's CDR3 is CASSNYYGYTF. Written as DNA, the CDR3 is TGTGCCAGCAGCAACTATTATGGCTACACCTTC.

The gene calls are TRBV25-1 and TRBJ1-1; 8 bases map to TRBD1. V trimming: 6 bases; J trimming: 7 bases; junction bases outside the gene matches: 4. Germline CDR1 reads MGHDK; CDR2 reads SYGVNS. The CDR3 extends over 12 amino acids. The CDR3 bases are TGTGCCAGCAGGCAGGGGGCCGATGAAGCTTTCTTT. Translation: CASRQGADEAFF.

This chain links TRBV7-9 with TRBJ2-7; TRBD2 might be the D (5 bases). From germline, CDR1 is SEHNR and CDR2 FQNEAQ (reference sequence). Trimming removed 5 bases at V and 10 bases at J, with 12 bases between. This CDR3 has 11 amino acids. The CDR3 loop reads CASSAYGGQYF. The CDR3 nucleotides are TGTGCCAGCAGCGCTTATGGAGGACAGTACTTC.

This rearrangement joins TRBV5-1 to TRBJ1-5; 9 bases agree with TRBD1. The CDR3 covers 16 residues. Losses at the gene ends were 0 bases for V and 4 bases for J; bases not matched to a gene: 5. Germline V gene lookup returns CDR1 SGHRS and CDR2 YFSETQ. DNA for the CDR3: TGCGCCAGCAGCTTGGAGGGACAGGGAGGGAATCAGCCCCAGCATTTT. Residues: CASSLEGQGGNQPQHF.

This clone appeared once. The chain has TRBV25-1 and TRBJ1-4; tentative D call: TRBD1 (5 bases). CDR1 is MGHDK, CDR2 SYGVNS, per germline. The CDR3 is made up of 14 amino acids. V was shortened by 3 bases and J by 8 bases, with 13 bases between the two germline ends. The CDR3 nucleotides are TGTGCCAGCAGTGACGCAAGGGGTGGCGAAAAACTGTTTTTT. Translated: CASSDARGGEKLFF.

V is TRBV24-1 and J is TRBJ2-5, with D possibly being TRBD1 (6 bases). Germline CDR1 and CDR2: KGHDR and SFDVKD. The length of the CDR3 is 14 residues. V lost 4 bases and J 3 bases, leaving 11 bases between the germline ends. CDR3 sequence: CATSDLDSEETQYF. The CDR3 coding sequence is TGTGCCACCAGTGACCTGGACAGCGAAGAGACCCAGTACTTC.

The chain employs TRBV6-2 or TRBV6-3 and TRBJ1-5; perhaps TRBD1 as D (5 bases). The germline V gene has CDR1 MNHEY and CDR2 SVGEGT. This CDR3 is 18 amino acids long. The V gene lost 4 bases and the J gene lost 6 bases, with 25 bases spanning the gap. This chain's CDR3 is CASSSPLILTARTQPQHF. As DNA, the CDR3 is TGTGCCAGCAGTTCGCCGCTGATTTTGACAGCGCGAACTCAGCCCCAGCATTTT.

The chain is built from TRBV7-9 and TRBJ1-4; 9 nucleotides match TRBD1. There are 15 residues in the CDR3. The J segment lost 7 bases and the V segment lost 6 bases, leaving 9 bases of the junction unmatched. Germline V gene sequence: CDR1 SEHNR, CDR2 FQNEAQ (reference sequence). Here the CDR3 reads CASSSPGTGIEKLFF. CDR3 DNA: TGTGCCAGCAGTTCCCCCGGGACAGGGATTGAAAAACTGTTTTTT.

The chain links TRBV6-2 or TRBV6-3 to TRBJ1-5; D is uncertain. The CDR3 consists of 13 residues. Germline V gives CDR1 MNHEY, CDR2 SVGEGT. V was trimmed by 0 bases and J by 7 bases, leaving 7 bases between them. The CDR3 DNA is TGTGCCAGCAGTTACTCGTTTCGGCAGCCCCAGCATTTT. This encodes CASSYSFRQPQHF.

V usage is TRBV2 and J usage is TRBJ1-5; a weak D match, TRBD1 (5 bases). Between the trimmed V and J ends, which lost 4 bases and 4 bases, there was a span of 8 bases. Germline values: CDR1 SNHLY, CDR2 FYNNEI. CDR3 size: 13 residues. The CDR3 loop is CASSVGGNQPQHF. The DNA of the CDR3 is TGTGCCAGCAGTGTGGGGGGGAATCAGCCCCAGCATTTT. The full variable domain, completed using reference TRBV2 and TRBJ1-5, is EPEVTQTPSHQVTQMGQEVILRCVPISNHLYFYWYRQILGQKVEFLVSFYNNEISEKSEIFDDQFSVERPDGSNFTLKIRSTKLEDSAMYFCASSVGGNQPQHFGDGTRLSIL.

J is TRBJ1-2 and V is TRBV7-9, with D perhaps matching TRBD1 (6 bases). Trimming removed 5 bases from V and 4 bases from J, with 17 bases in between. Germline V CDR1 and CDR2: SEHNR, FQNEAQ (reference sequence). This CDR3 has 15 residues. The chain's CDR3 is CASSQRIGGGYGYTF. The CDR3, as DNA: TGTGCCAGCAGCCAACGCATAGGGGGTGGCTATGGCTACACCTTC.

The genes are TRBV30 and TRBJ1-2; D not certain. The CDR3 runs to 13 residues. Germline assignment: CDR1 GTSNPN and CDR2 SVGIG (reference sequence). V lost 1 base and J lost 4, with 10 bases in between. The CDR3 reads CAWSAQIGYGYTF. The CDR3, as DNA: TGTGCCTGGAGTGCCCAGATTGGCTATGGCTACACCTTC.

This clone was counted only a few times. V usage is TRBV5-6 and J usage is TRBJ1-3, with a possible D match to TRBD1 (6 bases). Germline values: CDR1 SGHDT, CDR2 YYEEEE. Trimming cost V 0 bases and J 2 bases, with 9 bases left between them. The CDR3 is 15 residues long. In nucleotides, the CDR3 is TGTGCCAGCAGCTTGGGGCCAGGGGCTGGAAACACCATATATTTT. It codes for CASSLGPGAGNTIYF.

The V gene is TRBV3-1 (or the pseudogene TRBV3-2), the J gene TRBJ1-4, with 9 positions matching TRBD1. J was trimmed by 6 bases and V by 3 bases; bases with no gene match: 8. Germline lookup yields CDR1 LGHDT and CDR2 YNNKEL (reference sequence). This CDR3 comprises 16 residues. The CDR3 loop reads CASSHLPGQGDEKLFF. The CDR3 bases are TGTGCCAGCAGCCACTTACCGGGACAGGGCGATGAAAAACTGTTTTTT.

The table lists this clone with a few counts. The chain employs TRBV6-5 and TRBJ1-5; the match to TRBD1 covers 7 bases. CDR3 length equals 15 residues. Germline CDR1 is MNHEY and CDR2 is SVGAGI. Trimming took 6 bases from V and 3 from J; bases not matched to a gene: 8. The CDR3 coding sequence is TGTGCCAGCAGAGGAGACAGGGCGGTCAATCAGCCCCAGCATTTT. This gives the protein CASRGDRAVNQPQHF.

This clone appeared a few times. The J gene is TRBJ2-7, the V gene TRBV5-5; a weak D match, TRBD2 (5 bases). The length of the CDR3 is 13 residues. Trimming cost V 0 bases and J 5 bases, with 9 bases left between them. Per germline, CDR1 SGHKS and CDR2 YYEKEE (reference sequence). CDR3 DNA: TGTGCCAGCAGCTTGGAATCGGGGAACGAGCAGTACTTC. This sequence encodes CASSLESGNEQYF.

This chain links TRBV7-2 with TRBJ2-5, with D perhaps TRBD2 (5 bases). The germline CDR1 and CDR2 sequences are SGHTA and FQGNSA. V was shortened by 8 bases and J by 14 bases, with 21 bases between the two germline ends. CDR3 length: 12 residues. CDR3 sequence reads: CASGSSTAGKYF. The DNA of the CDR3 is TGTGCCAGCGGGAGCTCCACCGCCGGGAAATACTTC.

CDR3 region: CASSPNPAAVLSEAFF. Here the CDR3 DNA reads TGTGCCAGCAGCCCCAACCCCGCCGCGGTCTTGTCTGAAGCTTTCTTT. V gene TRBV5-5 combines with J gene TRBJ1-1; D gene uncertain. The length of the CDR3 is 16 residues. Germline V gives CDR1 SGHKS, CDR2 YYEKEE (reference sequence). V dropped 4 bases and J dropped 6 bases, with 22 bases sitting between them.

This clone was seen once. This chain connects TRBV10-2 to TRBJ1-6; 9 nucleotides agree with TRBD1. CDR1 and CDR2 (germline): WSHSY, SAAADI. The CDR3 is 15 residues long. The J segment lost 8 bases and the V segment lost 6 bases, leaving 8 bases of the junction unmatched. The CDR3, as DNA: TGCGCCAGCAGAAACCGGGACAGGGATTATTCACCCCTCCACTTT. Encoded protein: CASRNRDRDYSPLHF.

The chain recombines TRBV7-6 with TRBJ1-6, with D possibly being TRBD1 (6 bases). This CDR3 has 22 residues. The V end was cut by 5 bases, the J end by 10 bases, with 39 bases between. Germline V lookup: CDR1 SGHVS, CDR2 FNYEAQ. DNA of the CDR3: TGTGCCAGCAGCCAACTTTCCCACATTTACAGTCCCGGACAGTTCCCGAGGTCACCCCTCCACTTT. Amino acid sequence: CASSQLSHIYSPGQFPRSPLHF.

The rearrangement uses TRBV7-9 and TRBJ1-3; D gene uncertain. Germline CDR1 reads SEHNR; CDR2 reads FQNEAQ (reference sequence). Trimming left V 2 bases short and J 7 bases short, with 6 bases between. This CDR3 region has 12 residues. CDR3 sequence: CASSLPVNTIYF. The CDR3 DNA reads as TGTGCCAGCAGCTTACCGGTGAACACCATATATTTT.